One and the same sample provided the 24 T cell receptor beta chains below, sequenced in a study of tumor-infiltrating lymphocytes in primary liver carcinoma. Researchers generated TCR beta cDNA from approximately 520 ng of total RNA, relying on a constant-region primer. TCR beta libraries came from three nested multiplex PCR rounds using slightly modified ARM-PCR. Two initial PCR rounds of roughly 10 cycles each paired TRBV1-TRBV30 forward primers with a C-beta reverse primer. TCRdb re-analysed the multiplex PCR reads in MiXCR, keeping a single row per CDR3 protein. The profile shows 110,000 or so distinct CDR3 sequences, 82% of them singletons. Extraction of RNA together with DNA used about 17-30 mg of unsorted bulk tissue. Sequenced sample: liver tumor tissue from sampling region 3. Noted subset: tumor region T3, left-lateral pole. These receptors originate from a man aged 35 to 55 with primary liver carcinoma and hepatitis B virus infection.

About this clonotype itself: At one end the junction does not follow the germline gene, possibly because of a read error. This chain uses TRBV10-2 with TRBJ2-3; 8 bases agree with TRBD2. The CDR3 length is 15 residues. Per the germline V gene, CDR1 is WSHSY and CDR2 is SAAADI. CDR3 in amino acids: CASSEAGGPADTQYF. The CDR3 DNA follows: TGTGCCAGCAGTGAGGCGGGGGGACCCGCAGATACGCAGTATTTT.

This chain links TRBV29-1 with TRBJ2-7; D might be TRBD1 (5 bases). The germline V and J ends were trimmed by 8 bases and 3 bases, with 17 bases remaining between them. CDR1 is SQVTM and CDR2 is ANQGSEA in the germline V gene. This CDR3 region has 13 residues. In DNA form, the CDR3 reads TGCAGCCTTGCCCTCCCACAGGTCTACGAGCAGTACTTC. Translated, it gives CSLALPQVYEQYF.

With regard to this clonotype: The junction and the germline gene differ at one end; a read error may be behind it. This chain links TRBV29-1 with TRBJ2-5, with TRBD2 identical over 8 bases. There are 15 residues in the CDR3. The germline V gene has CDR1 SQVTM and CDR2 ANQGSEA. CDR3 in amino acids: CSVRTSWSWAETQYF. The DNA of the CDR3 is TGTAGCGTTCGGACTAGCTGGAGTTGGGCAGAGACCCAGTATTTC.

Worth noting for this clonotype: The CDR3 carries no conserved terminal phenylalanine or tryptophan, so it likely arises from a read error. The gene calls are TRBV6-5 and TRBJ2-7; 13 nucleotides align to TRBD2. This CDR3 contains 14 residues. Looked up from germline, CDR1 is MNHEY and CDR2 is SVGAGI. The junction had 10 bases not matched to a gene; V was cut back by 7 bases and J by 10 bases. The CDR3: CASMRLAGGGEQYY. The CDR3 bases are TGTGCCAGCATGAGACTAGCGGGAGGTGGCGAACAGTACTAC.

The count of this clonotype is one. Likely a read error: the CDR3 ends without its conserved phenylalanine or tryptophan. V gene TRBV30 combines with J gene TRBJ2-7; maybe TRBD1 (5 bases). The CDR3 is 15 amino acids. V shed 3 bases and J shed 2 bases, with 17 bases lying between them. Germline-derived CDR1 and CDR2 are GTSNPN and SVGIG (reference sequence). The CDR3 reads CAWSLQAARTYEQYI. CDR3 in DNA: TGTGCCTGGAGCCTACAGGCAGCGAGAACCTACGAGCAGTACATC.

In regard to this clonotype: At one boundary the junction diverges from the germline segment, which might be a read error. DNA of the CDR3: TGTGCGCGCTGGGCCCCCGACTCCCGTTCCGTGCTAGACATTCATTACTTT. Protein product: CARWAPDSRSVLDIHYF. The rearrangement joins TRBV11-2 to TRBJ2-4; D gene unclear. This CDR3 comprises 17 residues. The V gene's germline CDR1 is SGHAT and CDR2 FQNNGV.

Comment on this clonotype: This CDR3 fails to terminate in the conserved phenylalanine or tryptophan, so it likely reflects a read error. The chain links TRBV6-5 to TRBJ1-1; TRBD1 is a possible D gene (6 bases). The V gene's germline CDR1 is MNHEY and CDR2 SVGAGI. Trimming removed 4 bases from V and 6 bases from J, with 21 bases in between. The CDR3 is made up of 16 amino acids. This chain's CDR3 is CASSSYGGLREAEAFV. CDR3 in DNA: TGTGCCAGCAGTTCGTACGGGGGGCTTAGGGAAGCTGAAGCTTTCGTT.

This clonotype was observed once. This chain uses TRBV6-6 with TRBJ1-2; no clear D. The CDR3 contains 14 residues. Germline CDR1 MNHNY, CDR2 SVGAGI (reference sequence). Between the trimmed V and J ends, which lost 5 bases and 11 bases, there was a span of 21 bases. In DNA form, the CDR3 reads TGTGCCAGCAGTCCAAGAACGCGGACGATCGAATACACCTTC. This gives the protein CASSPRTRTIEYTF.

The chain employs TRBV6-2 or TRBV6-3 and TRBJ2-7; tentative D call: TRBD1 (6 bases). CDR3 size: 14 residues. V shed 6 bases and J shed 1 base, with 13 bases lying between them. Germline lookup yields CDR1 MNHEY and CDR2 SVGEGT. The CDR3 sequence: CASSLRDMSYEQYF. Here the CDR3 DNA reads TGTGCCAGCAGCCTCCGGGACATGTCCTACGAGCAGTACTTC.

Regarding this clonotype: The final CDR3 position lacks the conserved phenylalanine or tryptophan, pointing to a likely read error. The chain joins TRBV12-3 or TRBV12-4 to TRBJ2-5; D unclear. The CDR3 runs 13 residues. The CDR3 is CARSLVQGETQYL. CDR3 sequence (DNA): TGTGCCAGGAGTTTGGTGCAAGGGGAGACCCAGTACTTA.

This clonotype showed up many times. This chain connects TRBV4-2 to TRBJ2-4, with D uncertain. Trimming pared 1 base from V and 2 bases from J, leaving 3 bases between. Germline V lookup: CDR1 LGHNA, CDR2 YNFKEQ. This CDR3 region has 13 residues. CDR3 nucleotides: TGTGCCAGCAGCCAAGGGTCCAAAAACATTCAGTACTTC. Its protein is CASSQGSKNIQYF.

Worth noting for this clonotype: The CDR3 does not close with the conserved phenylalanine or tryptophan, likely indicating a read error. Because the CDR3's place on the DNA is in doubt, the DNA is left out and the CDR3 is given as listed by TCRdb. The chain couples TRBV10-3 to TRBJ1-4; the tabulated D call, TRBD1, remains unverified against the DNA. The CDR3 spans 15 residues, counting both ends. Germline loops: CDR1 ENHRY, CDR2 SYGVKD. CDR3 sequence: CAISDRGRGDEKLFL.

On this clonotype itself: Since the CDR3 does not end with the conserved phenylalanine or tryptophan, this likely comes from a read error. The V call is TRBV10-3, the J call TRBJ1-1; TRBD1 might be the D (5 bases). The CDR3 is made up of 14 amino acids. Germline V gene sequence: CDR1 ENHRY, CDR2 SYGVKD. DNA for the CDR3: TGCGCCATCAGCGGACAAGGTCTGAACACTGAAGCTTTCTTA. As protein: CAISGQGLNTEAFL.

The V call is TRBV18, the J call TRBJ2-3; no clear D. Germline V gene lookup returns CDR1 KGHSH and CDR2 LQKENI. This CDR3 comprises 13 residues. V shed 3 bases and J shed 6 bases, with 10 bases lying between them. The CDR3 loop is CASSPIELDTQYF. Written as DNA, the CDR3 is TGTGCCAGCTCACCTATAGAGTTGGATACGCAGTATTTT.

V gene TRBV10-3 combines with J gene TRBJ2-7, with a weak D call TRBD1 (6 bases). The V end lost 11 bases, the J end lost 2 bases, and 16 bases lay between the germline ends. The CDR3 extends over 13 amino acids. Germline CDR1 and CDR2: ENHRY and SYGVKD. The CDR3 is CASQTGFPYEQYF. In nucleotides, the CDR3 is TGTGCCTCCCAGACAGGTTTCCCCTACGAGCAGTACTTC.

With regard to this clonotype: Mismatch with germline at one junction end may stem from a read error. The chain recombines TRBV29-1 with TRBJ2-5; the D is unclear. Germline lookup yields CDR1 SQVTM and CDR2 ANQGSEA. This CDR3 is built from 12 residues. CDR3 bases: TGCAGCGGTATGGACCGTGGAGAGGCCCAGTACTTT. This gives the protein CSGMDRGEAQYF. Drawing the rest from reference TRBV29-1 and TRBJ2-5, the complete variable domain is SAVISQKPSRDICQRGTSLTIQCQVDSQVTMMFWYRQQPGQSLTLIATANQGSEATYESGFVIDKFPISRPNLTFSTLTVSNMSPEDSSIYLCSGMDRGEAQYFGPGTRLLVL.

A word on this clonotype: One end of the junction is discordant with germline, which a read error may explain. The chain recombines TRBV10-2 with TRBJ2-7; 10 bases agree with TRBD1. The V gene's germline CDR1 is WSHSY and CDR2 SAAADI. This CDR3 comprises 14 residues. The DNA of the CDR3 is TGCACCAGCAGCTGGGACAGGGGTATCGACGAGCAGTACTTC. Translated, it gives CTSSWDRGIDEQYF.

The rearrangement uses TRBV11-2 and TRBJ2-3; 12 bases map to TRBD2. Germline V gene sequence: CDR1 SGHAT, CDR2 FQNNGV. V was clipped by 5 bases and J by 15 bases; unmatched bases: 27. The CDR3 totals 19 residues. Here the CDR3 DNA reads TGTGCCAGCAGCCGATGGCCGAGACTAGCGGGAGAGAGGACAGATATGCAATATTTT. Protein: CASSRWPRLAGERTDMQYF.

Notes on this clonotype: A much larger clone differs by one base, so this may be a read error. The chain is built from TRBV5-1 and TRBJ2-1; D perhaps matches TRBD2 (5 bases). Germline V CDR1 and CDR2: SGHRS, YFSETQ. This CDR3 spans 16 amino acids. V was cut by 4 bases and J by 6 bases, with 20 bases left in between. CDR3 in DNA: TGCGCCAGCAGCCTACTGCCGGCTAGCTTAGTCAATGAGCAGTTCTTC. It codes for CASSLLPASLVNEQFF. Together with reference TRBV5-1 and TRBJ2-1, the CDR3 gives the full variable domain: KAGVTQTPRYLIKTRGQQVTLSCSPISGHRSVSWYQQTPGQGLQFLFEYFSETQRNKGNFPGRFSGRQFSNSRSEMNVSTLELGDSALYLCASSLLPASLVNEQFFGPGTRLTVL.

This clonotype was seen a single time. One end of the junction is discordant with germline, which a read error may explain. The genes are TRBV7-3 and TRBJ2-3; TRBD1 is a possible D gene (6 bases). Germline V gives CDR1 SGHTA, CDR2 FQGTGA. The CDR3 contains 15 residues. The CDR3 protein is CVSSLPTGGTDTQYF. CDR3 coding DNA: TGTGTCAGCAGCCTCCCGACAGGTGGCACAGATACGCAGTATTTT.

This clonotype was seen at least ten times. The chain carries TRBV28 and TRBJ2-1; 10 bases map to TRBD1. The CDR3 has 14 residues. Trimming cost V 7 bases and J 7 bases; bases outside gene matches: 7. Germline loops: CDR1 MDHEN, CDR2 SYDVKM. The CDR3 protein is CASTGTGETNEQFF. CDR3 DNA: TGTGCCAGCACCGGGACAGGGGAGACGAATGAGCAGTTCTTC. Looking up the rest from reference TRBV28 and TRBJ2-1 gives the full variable domain: DVKVTQSSRYLVKRTGEKVFLECVQDMDHENMFWYRQDPGLGLRLIYFSYDVKMKEKGDIPEGYSVSREKKERFSLILESASTNQTSMYLCASTGTGETNEQFFGPGTRLTVL.

A remark on this clonotype: Compared with germline, one end of the junction differs, possibly owing to a read error. The chain recombines TRBV11-2 with TRBJ2-6; D is unclear. CDR1 and CDR2 from the germline V gene are SGHAT and FQNNGV. The CDR3 runs to 15 residues. The CDR3 loop reads CATQRLRSGANVLSF. CDR3 DNA: TGTGCCACCCAGCGACTGCGCTCTGGAGCCAACGTCCTGTCATTC. Supplemented by reference TRBV11-2 and TRBJ2-6, the full variable domain reads EAGVAQSPRYKIIEKRQSVAFWCNPISGHATLYWYQQILGQGPKLLIQFQNNGVVDDSQLPKDRFSAERLKGVDSTLKIQPAKLEDSAVYLCATQRLRSGANVLSFGAGSRLTVL.

The chain carries TRBV4-2 and TRBJ2-1, with 9 bases identical to TRBD2. This CDR3 spans 16 amino acids. The germline gives CDR1 LGHNA, CDR2 YNFKEQ. Trimming took 4 bases from V and 12 from J; bases not matched to a gene: 16. This CDR3 is CASSREGLADRGGQFF. The CDR3 DNA sequence: TGTGCCAGCAGCCGAGAGGGACTAGCAGACCGAGGGGGGCAGTTCTTC.

This clonotype came up a few times. A much larger clone differs by one base, so this may be a read error. The chain joins TRBV5-6 to TRBJ2-5; 7 bases fit TRBD1. Trimming took 3 bases from V and 2 from J; bases not matched to a gene: 1. The CDR3 runs 13 residues. Per germline, CDR1 SGHDT and CDR2 YYEEEE. As DNA, the CDR3 is TGTGCCAGCAGCTCGGGACAGCAAGAGACCCAGTACTTC. It specifies CASSSGQQETQYF.